This TCR beta chain came from a study of T cell responses to AZD1222 COVID-19 vaccine (dated by TCRdb to about 2021). Regarding the study in general: Because spike-specific TCR depth and breadth did not differ between the two schedules, AZD1222 recipients who got a second dose at roughly 4 weeks were pooled with those who got a second dose at roughly 12 weeks. A total of over 230 trial participants underwent TCR sequencing, of whom about 210 received two doses of AZD1222 and about 25 received two doses of the MenACWY control vaccine. Trial participants were enrolled into age subgroups of 18-55, 56-69 and 70-plus years, which contained about 150, 27 and 61 TCR-sequenced participants, respectively.

The sample holds one count of this clone. The antigen this receptor binds is unknown. Base quality data are lacking; no much larger clone is found one base away. The CDR3 regions of human TCRbeta chains were subjected to immunosequencing. Concerning the study's data processing: Repertoire TCRs were checked for matches against a reference library of SARS-CoV-2-specific TCRs that had been generated using the MIRA antigen-specificity platform. Breadth was defined as the fraction of unique TCRs that were SARS-CoV-2-associated, and depth was defined as the fraction of total T cells that were SARS-CoV-2-associated. Using the MIRA data, each spike-specific TCR was assigned both to the spike region to which the TCR was reactive and to a CD4 or CD8 class. Log10-transformed breadth and depth values were compared by one-way ANOVA with Sidak's multiple comparisons tests. As stored in TCRdb, this immuneACCESS dataset retains in-frame rearrangements with V and J assigned. A fraction of the clones does not appear; measured against another copy, unresolved V genes explain less than half of the discrepancy, and the remainder lacks a known reason. V and J calls and clone size come straight from that table; D and trimming were deduced from the DNA. The sample yields 90,000 to 110,000 clones; approximately 90% were counted once. Of the sample, around 7% falls within the top ten clones.

Results the study describes overall, beyond this receptor: CD4 TCRs associated with the vaccine covered the entire spike protein, and the dominant responses were in regions 160-218 and 743-854. Participants were mostly white British and included more females than males, and it was suggested by the authors that clonal diversity may have been underestimated. Reportedly, almost half of the unique spike-specific TCRs recognized epitopes lying outside the regions that are mutated in the B.1.351 and B.1.1.7 variants. Because no day 14 peak-response samples were available, the repertoires could be characterized only after the peak T cell response. In the small 56-69-year group, the increase in depth fell short of significance, most likely because of low power. A significant rise in spike-specific TCR breadth and depth was observed after two AZD1222 doses relative to day 0 and relative to MenACWY recipients. Conclusions about previously exposed vaccinees were limited because only six AZD1222 recipients were SARS-CoV-2 seropositive at baseline.

Based on the germline V gene, the CDR1 and CDR2 sequences are SGHRS and YFSETQ. V is reduced by 7 bases and J by 6 bases, leaving a spacing of 16 bases between them. The CDR3 spans 13 residues, from the cysteine through the phenylalanine. Only the CDR3 DNA is retained, 39 bases long and in frame from the first base. The time point label on this specimen signifies: baseline before first vaccination. The vaccinee samples were drawn from two UK trials, COV001 and COV002, one of which was a single-blind randomized controlled phase 2/3 trial testing AZD1222 (ChAdOx1 nCoV-19) in healthy adults. For TCRbeta chain sequencing, PBMC samples were collected from trial participants at day 0 and at day 28 after the second dose.

The chain links TRBV5-1 with TRBJ1-2; tentative D gene TRBD1, with 6 bases matching. The sequenced sample was peripheral blood, obtained on day 0 of AZD1222 vaccination. The clonotype comes from an adult in good health. The DNA sequence follows: TGCGCCAGCCAAGGGACGGGGGGCAATGGCTACACCTTC. Translation gives CASQGTGGNGYTF.